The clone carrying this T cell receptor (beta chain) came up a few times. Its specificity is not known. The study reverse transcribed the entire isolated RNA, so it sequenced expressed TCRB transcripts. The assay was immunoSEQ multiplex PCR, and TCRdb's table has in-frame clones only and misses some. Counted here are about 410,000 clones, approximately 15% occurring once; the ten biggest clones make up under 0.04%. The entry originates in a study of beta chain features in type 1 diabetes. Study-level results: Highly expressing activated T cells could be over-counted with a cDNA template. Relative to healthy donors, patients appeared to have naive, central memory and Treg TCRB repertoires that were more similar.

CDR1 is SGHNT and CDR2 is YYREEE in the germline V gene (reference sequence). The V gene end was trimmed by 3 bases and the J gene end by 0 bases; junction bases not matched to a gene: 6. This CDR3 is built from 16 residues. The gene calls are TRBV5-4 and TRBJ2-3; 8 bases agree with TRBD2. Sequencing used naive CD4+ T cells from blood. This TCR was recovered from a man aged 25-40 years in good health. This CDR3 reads CASSSETSASTDTQYF. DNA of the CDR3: TGTGCCAGCAGCTCAGAGACTAGCGCTAGCACAGATACGCAGTATTTT.